A single sample gave rise to the 4 T cell receptor beta chains below, sequenced in a study of T cells in Graves' hyperthyroidism and ophthalmopathy. Researchers amplified the TCR beta CDR3 regions from RNA transcripts. The study used the HTBI primer set for a first-round RT-PCR of the TCR CDR3. TCRdb reprocessed the multiplex PCR reads via MiXCR and lists one record per CDR3 protein. The sample lists 300,000 to 450,000 distinct CDR3 sequences, less than 20% occurring once. The sample taken for sequencing was blood. These receptors were collected from a woman aged 40 to 50 with Graves' ophthalmopathy.

In its sample, this clonotype was seen many times. The chain joins TRBV28 to TRBJ1-1; D unclear. This CDR3 is built from 16 residues. With 3 bases removed from V and 1 base from J, the gap between germline ends came to 15 bases. Germline CDR1 reads MDHEN; CDR2 reads SYDVKM. The CDR3 DNA is TGTGCCAGCAGTTTTAATTCGATCGGTAAGAACACTGAAGCTTTCTTT. It codes for CASSFNSIGKNTEAFF.

This chain links TRBV10-3 with TRBJ2-7, with 7 bases lining up with TRBD2. CDR1 is ENHRY and CDR2 is SYGVKD in the germline V gene. The trim removed 0 bases at V and 3 bases at J, leaving 5 bases unmatched. This CDR3 region has 15 residues. The CDR3 spells CAISESGGGVYEQYF. The CDR3 bases are TGTGCCATCAGTGAGTCGGGGGGGGGAGTCTACGAGCAGTACTTC.

This clonotype was seen repeatedly, ten times or more. V usage is TRBV7-9 and J usage is TRBJ2-1; possibly TRBD2 for D (6 bases). The CDR3 extends over 16 amino acids. V lost 2 bases and J lost 4, with 15 bases in between. The germline V gene has CDR1 SEHNR and CDR2 FQNEAQ (reference sequence). The CDR3 bases are TGTGCCAGCAGCTTAAGGGAGGTAGCGGAGTACAATGAGCAGTTCTTC. Residues: CASSLREVAEYNEQFF.

The CDR3 DNA reads as TGTGCCAGCAGCCAAGGAGGGTCCGCCGCGGGAGTAGAGACCCAGTACTTC. Translating it yields CASSQGGSAAGVETQYF. The chain links TRBV3-1 to TRBJ2-5, with 7 bases fitting TRBD2. Trimming took 1 base from V and 4 from J; bases not matched to a gene: 12. CDR1 LGHDT and CDR2 YNNKEL come from the germline V gene (reference sequence). CDR3 length: 17 residues.